The clone carrying this T cell receptor (beta chain) was observed a single time. The repertoire was sequenced with immunoSEQ multiplex PCR; TCRdb's copy has only in-frame clones and lacks some. The sample yields some 130,000 clones, about 87% seen once. The sample belongs to a study of blood T cell repertoires in COVID-19. The wider study: Spain, Italy and the United States supplied samples that represented acute and convalescent COVID-19. PBMCs, B-cell-depleted T cells, or T cells provided the cDNA or gDNA that made up the material.

The germline CDR1 and CDR2 sequences are MNHEY and SVGEGT. This CDR3 is built from 15 residues. V was cut by 1 base and J by 1 base, with 10 bases left in between. The chain is built from TRBV6-2 or TRBV6-3 and TRBJ1-1, with D tentatively TRBD1 (5 bases). The clonotype was recovered from a human donor in a cohort sampled during active COVID-19. Material: peripheral blood. The CDR3 protein is CASSYLRQTNTEAFF. In DNA form, the CDR3 reads TGTGCCAGCAGTTACTTAAGACAGACGAACACTGAAGCTTTCTTT.